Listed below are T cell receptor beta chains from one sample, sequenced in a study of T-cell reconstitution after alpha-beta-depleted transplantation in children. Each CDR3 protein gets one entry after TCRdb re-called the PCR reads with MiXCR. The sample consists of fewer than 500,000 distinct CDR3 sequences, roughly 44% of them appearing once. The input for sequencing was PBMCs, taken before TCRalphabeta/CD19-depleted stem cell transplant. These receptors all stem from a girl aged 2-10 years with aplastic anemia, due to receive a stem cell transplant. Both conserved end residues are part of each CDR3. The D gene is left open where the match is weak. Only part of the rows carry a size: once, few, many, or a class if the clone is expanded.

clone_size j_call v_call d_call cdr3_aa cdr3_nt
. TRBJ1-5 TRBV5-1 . CASSLDSYKTQWPQHF TGCGCCAGCAGTTTGGACAGCTACAAGACCCAGTGGCCCCAGCATTTT
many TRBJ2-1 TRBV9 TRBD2 CASSPTSGAYNEQFF TGTGCCAGCAGCCCGACTAGCGGAGCCTACAATGAGCAGTTCTTC
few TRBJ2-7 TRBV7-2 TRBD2 CASSLQAGGSYEQYF TGTGCCAGCAGTTTACAAGCGGGAGGGTCCTACGAGCAGTACTTC
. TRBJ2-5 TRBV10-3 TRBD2 CAISESGTSGKWSETQYF TGTGCCATCAGTGAGTCCGGGACTAGCGGGAAGTGGTCAGAGACCCAGTACTTC
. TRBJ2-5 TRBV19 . CASSFVKGETQYF TGTGCCAGTAGTTTCGTGAAAGGGGAGACCCAGTACTTC
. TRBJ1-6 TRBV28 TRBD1 CASLGDSNSPLHF TGTGCCAGTTTAGGGGACAGCAATTCACCCCTCCACTTT
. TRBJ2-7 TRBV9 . CASSVAPGEAYEQYF TGTGCCAGCAGCGTAGCTCCTGGGGAAGCCTACGAGCAGTACTTC
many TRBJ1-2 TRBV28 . CASSSGTARRGYTF TGTGCCAGCAGCTCTGGGACCGCCCGAAGGGGCTACACCTTC
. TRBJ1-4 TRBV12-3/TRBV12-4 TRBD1 CASSSGTGQPANEKLFF TGTGCCAGCAGTTCCGGGACAGGGCAGCCGGCTAATGAAAAACTGTTTTTT
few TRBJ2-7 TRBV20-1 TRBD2 CSARLAGASYEQYF TGCAGTGCGCGCTTAGCGGGAGCAAGCTACGAGCAGTACTTC
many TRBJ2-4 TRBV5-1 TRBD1 CASSFTGAGIQYF TGCGCCAGCAGCTTCACAGGGGCTGGCATTCAGTACTTC
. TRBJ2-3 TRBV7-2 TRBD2 CASSFVLAVKSTDTQYF TGTGCCAGCAGCTTCGTACTAGCGGTGAAGAGCACAGATACGCAGTATTTT
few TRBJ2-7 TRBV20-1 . CSDSLKLPAYEQYF TGCAGTGATAGCCTTAAACTACCTGCCTACGAGCAGTACTTC
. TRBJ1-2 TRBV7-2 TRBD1 CASSPEAGTGSGYTF TGTGCCAGCAGCCCAGAGGCCGGGACAGGGTCCGGCTACACCTTC
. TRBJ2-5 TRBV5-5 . CASSLAFGWETQYF TGTGCCAGCAGCTTGGCCTTCGGTTGGGAGACCCAGTACTTC
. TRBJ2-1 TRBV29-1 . CSVFFRGFEQFF TGCAGCGTGTTTTTCAGGGGTTTTGAGCAGTTCTTC
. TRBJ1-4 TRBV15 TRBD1 CATRKRGDRDEKLFF TGTGCCACCAGGAAACGCGGGGACAGGGATGAAAAACTGTTTTTT
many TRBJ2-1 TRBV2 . CASSGPYNEQFF TGTGCCAGCAGTGGCCCCTACAATGAGCAGTTCTTC
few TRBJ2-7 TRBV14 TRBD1 CASSAQDRVRDEQYF TGTGCCAGCAGCGCCCAGGACAGGGTGCGCGACGAGCAGTACTTC
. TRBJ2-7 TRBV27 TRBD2 CASRPHFIPGTSSYEQYF TGTGCCAGCAGACCACACTTCATACCCGGGACTAGCAGTTACGAGCAGTACTTC
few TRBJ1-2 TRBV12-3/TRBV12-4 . CASSLVRQALYGYTF TGTGCCAGCAGTTTAGTCCGACAGGCCCTATATGGCTACACCTTC
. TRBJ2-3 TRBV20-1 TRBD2 CSAPLRDYVTDTQYF TGCAGTGCTCCCCTCCGGGACTATGTCACAGATACGCAGTATTTT
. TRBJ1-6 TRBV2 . CASSVTGAGSPLHF TGTGCCAGCAGTGTGACGGGGGCTGGTTCACCCCTCCACTTT
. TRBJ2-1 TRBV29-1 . CSVWVPSYNEQFF TGCAGCGTTTGGGTCCCCTCCTACAATGAGCAGTTCTTC
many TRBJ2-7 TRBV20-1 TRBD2 CSARDLGTSGYEQYF TGCAGTGCTAGAGACCTCGGGACTAGCGGTTACGAGCAGTACTTC
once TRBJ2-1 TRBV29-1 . CSVDILNEQFF TGCAGCGTTGATATTCTAAATGAGCAGTTCTTC
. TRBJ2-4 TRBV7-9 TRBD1 CASIPGTGKNIQYF TGTGCCAGCATCCCCGGGACAGGGAAAAACATTCAGTACTTC
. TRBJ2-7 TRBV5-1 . CASSLDPGASYEQYF TGCGCCAGCAGCTTGGATCCAGGTGCCTCCTACGAGCAGTACTTC
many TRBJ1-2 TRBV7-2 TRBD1 CASSLGQRIYGYTF TGTGCCAGCAGCTTGGGACAGAGGATCTATGGCTACACCTTC
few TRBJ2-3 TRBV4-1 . CASSLDPGIDTQYF TGCGCCAGCAGCCTCGATCCGGGGATAGATACGCAGTATTTT
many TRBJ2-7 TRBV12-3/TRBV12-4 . CASSPALRLTYEQYF TGTGCCAGCAGCCCCGCCCTTAGACTTACCTACGAGCAGTACTTC